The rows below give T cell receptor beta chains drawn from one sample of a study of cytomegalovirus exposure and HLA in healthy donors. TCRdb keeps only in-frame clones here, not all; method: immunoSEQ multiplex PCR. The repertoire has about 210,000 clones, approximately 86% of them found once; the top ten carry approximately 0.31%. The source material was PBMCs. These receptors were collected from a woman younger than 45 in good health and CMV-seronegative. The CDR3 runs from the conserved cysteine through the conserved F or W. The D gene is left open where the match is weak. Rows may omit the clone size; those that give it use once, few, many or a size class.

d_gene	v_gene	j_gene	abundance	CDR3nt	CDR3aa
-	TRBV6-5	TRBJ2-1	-	TGTGCCAGCAGTCTGACTGGAAACTACAATGAGCAGTTCTTC	CASSLTGNYNEQFF
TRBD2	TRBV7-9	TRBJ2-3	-	TGTGCCAGCAGCTTCTCCGGACTAGTAACAGATACGCAGTATTTT	CASSFSGLVTDTQYF
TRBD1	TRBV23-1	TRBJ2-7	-	TGCGCCAGCAGTCAAGCCAACAGGGGGAGTCTCGAGCAGTACTTC	CASSQANRGSLEQYF
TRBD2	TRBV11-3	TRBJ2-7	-	TGTGCCAGCAGCTTGGTTAGCGGGGACTTCTACGAGCAGTACTTC	CASSLVSGDFYEQYF
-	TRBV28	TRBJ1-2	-	TGTGCCAGCAGTTTTCAGGGCAACTATGGCTACACCTTC	CASSFQGNYGYTF
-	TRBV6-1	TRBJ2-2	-	TGTGCCAGCAGTCTACTTCCCGGGGAGCTGTTTTTT	CASSLLPGELFF
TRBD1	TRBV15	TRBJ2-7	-	TGTGCCACCAGCAGAGATTTACAGGGGGCTCGCTACGAGCAGTACTTC	CATSRDLQGARYEQYF
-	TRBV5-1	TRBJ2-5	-	TGCGCCAGCAGCTTGGCCTTTGCGGAAGAGACCCAGTACTTC	CASSLAFAEETQYF
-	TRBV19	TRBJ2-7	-	TGTGCCAGTAGTACCCGTGGGACTGCCGTCGACGAGCAGTACTTC	CASSTRGTAVDEQYF
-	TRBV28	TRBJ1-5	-	TGTGCCAGCACCACCTTATTTAGACCCCAGCATTTT	CASTTLFRPQHF
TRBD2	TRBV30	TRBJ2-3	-	TGTGCCTGGAGTTTTAGCGGGGGGCATTTCACAGATACGCAGTATTTT	CAWSFSGGHFTDTQYF
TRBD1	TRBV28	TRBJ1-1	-	TGTGCCAGCAGCGGGACAGCTATGAACACTGAAGCTTTCTTT	CASSGTAMNTEAFF
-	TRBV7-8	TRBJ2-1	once	TGTGCCAGCAGCTTAGACCGAACGGGACAGTTCTTC	CASSLDRTGQFF
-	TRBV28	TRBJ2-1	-	TGTGCCAGCAGCCCTCGAAGGGGCGGTCACAATGAGCAGTTCTTC	CASSPRRGGHNEQFF
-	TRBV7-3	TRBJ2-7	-	TGTGCCAGCAGCTTAAGTATCGGTCTGCCTTACGAGCAGTACTTC	CASSLSIGLPYEQYF
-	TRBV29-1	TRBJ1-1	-	TGCAGCGCCCGGGGTAGCCTTAACACTGAAGCTTTCTTT	CSARGSLNTEAFF
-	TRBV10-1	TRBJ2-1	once	TGCGCCAGCAGTGGCGGGAACCCGGTTAATGAGCAGTTCTTC	CASSGGNPVNEQFF
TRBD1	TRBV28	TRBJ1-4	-	TGTGCCAGCAGTCCAGGGGGCCTTAATGAAAAACTGTTTTTT	CASSPGGLNEKLFF
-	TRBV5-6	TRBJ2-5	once	TGTGCCAGCAGCGAAGCCAGGGGTGGAGAGACCCAGTACTTC	CASSEARGGETQYF
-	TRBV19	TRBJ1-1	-	TGTGCCAGTAGTAGACTAGGGAGCGACGCTTTCTTT	CASSRLGSDAFF
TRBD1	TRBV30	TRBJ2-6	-	TGTGCCTGGGGACAGGGGGGTGTCTCTGGGGCCAACGTCCTGACTTTC	CAWGQGGVSGANVLTF
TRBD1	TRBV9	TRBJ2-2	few	TGTGCCAGCAGCGTTACAGGGGACGGCACCGGGGAGCTGTTTTTT	CASSVTGDGTGELFF